Given below is one T cell receptor (beta chain) in context. The antigen is unknown. A much larger clone is a single base away; this may be a read error. These data are taken from a study of glioma-infiltrating T cells. The CDR3 is made up of 14 amino acids. Germline CDR1 and CDR2: SGHRS and YFSETQ. V was trimmed by 4 bases and J by 1 base, leaving 11 bases between them. Study-wide points: Above-expected tissue-blood divergence occurred in all gliomas, most in low-grade ones. Very few CDR3 sequences were shared between tissue and blood.

Using RNA template, CDR3s of TCR alpha and beta were amplified with iRepertoire arm-PCR. For one-step reverse transcription and amplification, roughly 85-450 ng of tissue mRNA or PBMC total RNA was used. One entry per CDR3 protein results from TCRdb running MiXCR on the multiplex PCR reads. The sample holds roughly 120,000 distinct CDR3 sequences; approximately 26% are singletons and the top ten take about a third. The sequenced sample was glioma tissue, nonneoplastic brain tissue, or PBMCs (not recorded which). This clonotype was obtained from a human donor with low-grade glioma or glioblastoma, undergoing nonglioma brain surgery, or in good health (not recorded which). The rearrangement joins TRBV5-1 to TRBJ2-5; D not resolved. The CDR3 region is CASSPEARQETQYF. Written as DNA, the CDR3 is TGCGCCAGCAGCCCTGAGGCCCGCCAAGAGACCCAGTACTTC.